The clone carrying this T cell receptor beta chain occurred a few times. Its antigen remains unidentified. This specimen belongs to a study of response to subunit inactivated influenza vaccine. TCRdb reanalysed the RT-PCR reads using MiXCR and keeps one entry per CDR3 protein. The sample consists of just under 250,000 distinct CDR3 sequences, 10% to 15% of them appearing once. Trimming took off 5 bases at V and 1 base at J, with 14 bases between the two ends. The CDR3 extends over 15 amino acids. Germline CDR1 reads SGHNT; CDR2 reads YENEEA. Study-level points and caveats: Few new T cells, the authors suggested, are recruited by each seasonal influenza vaccination.

V is TRBV11-3 and J is TRBJ2-5; no clear D gene. Sequenced here: non-naive T cells sorted from PBMCs, sampled 14 days before vaccination. The source is a man aged 45-65 years who received an inactivated influenza vaccine. CDR3 in DNA: TGTGCCAGCAGCCAACGTTCGGGTCCCCAAGAGACCCAGTACTTC. Amino acids: CASSQRSGPQETQYF.